This T cell receptor (beta chain) was captured in a study of chemoradiotherapy in HPV16-positive cancers. Overall study results and limits: Candidate HPV-specific clones and E7-related TCR motifs grew in tumor during treatment.

The assay was immunoSEQ multiplex PCR, and TCRdb's table has in-frame clones only and misses some. The sample gives under 7,500 clones, 83% of which show up once; 6.2% is in the top ten. As for this clone: As yet, its antigen is unknown.

This specimen was tumor tissue, taken from a patient who underwent chemoradiotherapy. This clonotype originated in a human donor with HPV-associated anogenital cancer.

The CDR3 DNA sequence: TGTGCCATCAGTGAGACCGGGACCGCACTGTTTTTT. Translating gives CAISETGTALFF. The chain joins TRBV10-3 to TRBJ1-4; possibly TRBD1 for D (5 bases). The V gene's germline CDR1 is ENHRY and CDR2 SYGVKD. The CDR3 is 12 residues long. The V end lost 2 bases, the J end lost 13 bases, and 11 bases lay between the germline ends.